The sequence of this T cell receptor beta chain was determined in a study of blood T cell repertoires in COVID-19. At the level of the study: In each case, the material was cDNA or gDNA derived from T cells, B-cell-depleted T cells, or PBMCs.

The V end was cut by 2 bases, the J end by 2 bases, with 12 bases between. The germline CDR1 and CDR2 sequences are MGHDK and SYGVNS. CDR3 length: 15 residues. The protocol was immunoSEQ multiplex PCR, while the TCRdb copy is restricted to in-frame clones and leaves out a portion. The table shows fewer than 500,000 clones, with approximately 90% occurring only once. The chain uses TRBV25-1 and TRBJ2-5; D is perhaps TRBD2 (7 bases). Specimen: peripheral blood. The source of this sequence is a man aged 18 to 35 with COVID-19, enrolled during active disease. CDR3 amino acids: CASSERGAGQETQYF. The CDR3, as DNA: TGTGCCAGCAGTGAACGGGGGGCAGGGCAAGAGACCCAGTACTTC.